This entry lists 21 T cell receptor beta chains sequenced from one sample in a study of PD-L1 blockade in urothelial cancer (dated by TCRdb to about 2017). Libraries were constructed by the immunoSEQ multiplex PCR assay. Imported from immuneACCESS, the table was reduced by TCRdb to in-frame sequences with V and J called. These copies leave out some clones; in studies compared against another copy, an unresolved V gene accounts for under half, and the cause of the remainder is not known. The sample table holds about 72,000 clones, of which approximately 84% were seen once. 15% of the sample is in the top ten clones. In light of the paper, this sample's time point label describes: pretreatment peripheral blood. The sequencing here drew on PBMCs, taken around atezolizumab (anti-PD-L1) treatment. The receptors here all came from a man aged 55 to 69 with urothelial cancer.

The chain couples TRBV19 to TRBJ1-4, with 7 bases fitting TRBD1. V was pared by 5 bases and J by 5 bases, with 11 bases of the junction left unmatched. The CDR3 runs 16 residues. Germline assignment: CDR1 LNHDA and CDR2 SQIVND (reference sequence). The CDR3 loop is CASSSLYRGRNEKLFF. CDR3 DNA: TGTGCCAGTAGTTCCCTTTACAGGGGAAGAAATGAAAAACTGTTTTTT.

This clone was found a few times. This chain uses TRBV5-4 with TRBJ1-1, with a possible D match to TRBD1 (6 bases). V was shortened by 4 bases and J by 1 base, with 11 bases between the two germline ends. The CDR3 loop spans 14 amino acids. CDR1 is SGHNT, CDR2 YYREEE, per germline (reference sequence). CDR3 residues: CASSTKDRNTEAFF. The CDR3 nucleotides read TGTGCCAGCAGCACTAAGGACAGGAACACTGAAGCTTTCTTT.

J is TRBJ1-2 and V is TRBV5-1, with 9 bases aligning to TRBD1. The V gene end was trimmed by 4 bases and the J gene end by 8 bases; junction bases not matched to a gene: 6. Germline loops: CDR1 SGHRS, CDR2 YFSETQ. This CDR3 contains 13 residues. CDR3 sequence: CASSTQGASGYTF. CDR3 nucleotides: TGCGCCAGCAGCACACAGGGGGCAAGCGGCTACACCTTC.

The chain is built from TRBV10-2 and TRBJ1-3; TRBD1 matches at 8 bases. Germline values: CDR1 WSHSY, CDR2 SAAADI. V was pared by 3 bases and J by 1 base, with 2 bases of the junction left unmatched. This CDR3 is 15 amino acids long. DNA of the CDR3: TGCGCCAGCAGTGACAGGGGGCAATCTGGAAACACCATATATTTT. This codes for CASSDRGQSGNTIYF.

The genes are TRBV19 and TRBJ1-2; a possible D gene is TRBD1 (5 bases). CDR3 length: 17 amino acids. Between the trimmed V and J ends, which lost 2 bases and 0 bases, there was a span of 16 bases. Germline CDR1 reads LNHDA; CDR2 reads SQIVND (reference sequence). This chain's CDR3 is CASSILIAGPSNYGYTF. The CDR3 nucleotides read TGTGCCAGTAGTATACTCATCGCGGGGCCATCTAACTATGGCTACACCTTC. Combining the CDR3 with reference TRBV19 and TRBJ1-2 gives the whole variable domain DGGITQSPKYLFRKEGQNVTLSCEQNLNHDAMYWYRQDPGQGLRLIYYSQIVNDFQKGDIAEGYSVSREKKESFPLTVTSAQKNPTAFYLCASSILIAGPSNYGYTFGSGTRLTVV.

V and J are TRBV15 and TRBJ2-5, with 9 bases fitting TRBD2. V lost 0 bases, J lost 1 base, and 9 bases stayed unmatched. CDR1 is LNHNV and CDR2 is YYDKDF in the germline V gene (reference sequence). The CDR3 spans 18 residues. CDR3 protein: CATSRDRGSGGFQETQYF. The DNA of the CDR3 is TGTGCCACCAGCAGAGATAGGGGTAGCGGGGGATTCCAAGAGACCCAGTACTTC.

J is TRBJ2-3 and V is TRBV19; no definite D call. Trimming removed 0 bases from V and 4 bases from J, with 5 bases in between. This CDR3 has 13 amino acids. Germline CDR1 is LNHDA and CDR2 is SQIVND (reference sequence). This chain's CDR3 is CASSIEIADTQYF. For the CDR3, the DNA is TGTGCCAGTAGTATAGAAATAGCAGATACGCAGTATTTT. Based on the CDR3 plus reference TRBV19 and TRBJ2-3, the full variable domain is DGGITQSPKYLFRKEGQNVTLSCEQNLNHDAMYWYRQDPGQGLRLIYYSQIVNDFQKGDIAEGYSVSREKKESFPLTVTSAQKNPTAFYLCASSIEIADTQYFGPGTRLTVL.

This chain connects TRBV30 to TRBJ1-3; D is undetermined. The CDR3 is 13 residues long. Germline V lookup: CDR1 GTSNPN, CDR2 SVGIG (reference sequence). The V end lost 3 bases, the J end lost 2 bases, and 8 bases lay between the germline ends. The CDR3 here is CAWSLSAGNTIYF. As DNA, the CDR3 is TGTGCCTGGAGCCTGTCGGCTGGAAACACCATATATTTT.

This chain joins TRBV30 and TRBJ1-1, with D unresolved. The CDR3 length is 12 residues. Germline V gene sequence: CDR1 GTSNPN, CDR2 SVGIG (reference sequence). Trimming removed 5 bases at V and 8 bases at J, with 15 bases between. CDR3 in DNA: TGTGCCTGGGATTTTTCTAGGAGAGAAGCTTTCTTT. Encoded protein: CAWDFSRREAFF.

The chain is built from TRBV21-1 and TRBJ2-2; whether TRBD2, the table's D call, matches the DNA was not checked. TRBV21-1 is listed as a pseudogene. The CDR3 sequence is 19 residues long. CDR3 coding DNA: TGTGCCAGCAGCAGGCCGGGACTAGCGGGGGGGCCGTACACCGGGGAGCTGTTTTTT. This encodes CASSRPGLAGGPYTGELFF.

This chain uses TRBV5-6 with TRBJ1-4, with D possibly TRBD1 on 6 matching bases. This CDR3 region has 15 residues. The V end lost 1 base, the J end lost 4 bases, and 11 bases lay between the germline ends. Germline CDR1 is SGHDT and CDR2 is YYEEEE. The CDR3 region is CASSLLTGFNEKLFF. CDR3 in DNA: TGTGCCAGCAGCTTGCTAACAGGGTTTAATGAAAAACTGTTTTTT.

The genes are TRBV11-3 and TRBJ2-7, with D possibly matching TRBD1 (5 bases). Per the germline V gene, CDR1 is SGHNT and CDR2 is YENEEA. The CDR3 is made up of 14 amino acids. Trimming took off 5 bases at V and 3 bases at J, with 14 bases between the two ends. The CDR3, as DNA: TGTGCCAGCAGCCCTGCGTTACAGGTCTACGAGCAGTACTTC. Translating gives CASSPALQVYEQYF.

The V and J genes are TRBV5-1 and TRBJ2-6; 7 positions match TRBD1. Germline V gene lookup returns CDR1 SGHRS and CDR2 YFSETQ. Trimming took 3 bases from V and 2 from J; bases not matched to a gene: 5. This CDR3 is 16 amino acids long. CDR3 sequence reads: CASSSEGAPGANVLTF. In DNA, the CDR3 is TGCGCCAGCAGCTCCGAGGGGGCTCCTGGGGCCAACGTCCTGACTTTC.

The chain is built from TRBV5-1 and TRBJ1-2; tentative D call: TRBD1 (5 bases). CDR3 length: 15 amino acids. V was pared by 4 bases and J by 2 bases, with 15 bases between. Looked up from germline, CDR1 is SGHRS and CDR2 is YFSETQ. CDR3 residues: CASSRDPAGNYGYTF. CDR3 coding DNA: TGCGCCAGCAGCAGGGACCCGGCGGGAAACTATGGCTACACCTTC.

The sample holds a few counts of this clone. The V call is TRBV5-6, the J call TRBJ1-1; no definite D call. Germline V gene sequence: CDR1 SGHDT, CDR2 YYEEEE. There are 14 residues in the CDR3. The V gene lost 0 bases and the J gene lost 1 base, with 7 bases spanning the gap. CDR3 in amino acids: CASSLELQNTEAFF. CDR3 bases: TGTGCCAGCAGCTTGGAATTACAGAACACTGAAGCTTTCTTT.

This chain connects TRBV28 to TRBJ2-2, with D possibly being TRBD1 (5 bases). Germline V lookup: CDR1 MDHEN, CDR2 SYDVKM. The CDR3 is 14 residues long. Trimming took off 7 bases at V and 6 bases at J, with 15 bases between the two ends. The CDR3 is CASKSDILAGELFF. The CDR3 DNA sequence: TGTGCCAGCAAGTCGGACATTCTGGCCGGGGAGCTGTTTTTT.

The CDR3 sequence is CASSLTRDREHTQYF. The CDR3 nucleotides are TGTGCCAGCAGCTTAACGCGGGACAGGGAGCATACGCAGTATTTT. V usage is TRBV7-3 and J usage is TRBJ2-3; 9 bases map to TRBD1. CDR1 and CDR2 (germline): SGHTA, FQGTGA. The V segment lost 0 bases and the J segment 7 bases; nucleotides outside the gene matches: 5. The CDR3 covers 15 residues.

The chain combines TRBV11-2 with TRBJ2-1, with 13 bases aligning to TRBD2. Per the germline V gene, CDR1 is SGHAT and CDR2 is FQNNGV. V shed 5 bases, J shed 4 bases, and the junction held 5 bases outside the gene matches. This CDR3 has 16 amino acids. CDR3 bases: TGTGCCAGCAGCCTGGGACTAGCGGGGTTATACAATGAGCAGTTCTTC. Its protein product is CASSLGLAGLYNEQFF.

The CDR3 loop is CASSNADSSTDTQYF. The DNA for the CDR3 is TGCGCCAGCAGTAACGCGGATTCTAGCACAGATACGCAGTATTTT. V is TRBV4-1 and J is TRBJ2-3; D is undetermined. The germline CDR1 and CDR2 sequences are MGHRA and YSYEKL. This CDR3 region has 15 residues. V shed 6 bases and J shed 0 bases, with 13 bases lying between them.

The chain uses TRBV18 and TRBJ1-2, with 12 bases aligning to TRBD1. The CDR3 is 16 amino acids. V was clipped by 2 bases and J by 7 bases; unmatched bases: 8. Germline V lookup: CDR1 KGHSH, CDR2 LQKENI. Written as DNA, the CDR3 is TGTGCCAGCTCACCAGTCTTGGGACAGGGGGCACTTGGCTACACCTTC. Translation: CASSPVLGQGALGYTF.

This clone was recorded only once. CDR3 sequence reads: CASSPRQHNQPQHF. CDR3 DNA: TGTGCCAGCAGCCCGCGGCAGCACAATCAGCCCCAGCATTTT. This sequence joins TRBV5-8 and TRBJ1-5; D call uncertain. Trimming left V 4 bases short and J 3 bases short, with 11 bases between. Per the germline V gene, CDR1 is SGHTS and CDR2 is YDEGEE. The CDR3 runs 14 residues.